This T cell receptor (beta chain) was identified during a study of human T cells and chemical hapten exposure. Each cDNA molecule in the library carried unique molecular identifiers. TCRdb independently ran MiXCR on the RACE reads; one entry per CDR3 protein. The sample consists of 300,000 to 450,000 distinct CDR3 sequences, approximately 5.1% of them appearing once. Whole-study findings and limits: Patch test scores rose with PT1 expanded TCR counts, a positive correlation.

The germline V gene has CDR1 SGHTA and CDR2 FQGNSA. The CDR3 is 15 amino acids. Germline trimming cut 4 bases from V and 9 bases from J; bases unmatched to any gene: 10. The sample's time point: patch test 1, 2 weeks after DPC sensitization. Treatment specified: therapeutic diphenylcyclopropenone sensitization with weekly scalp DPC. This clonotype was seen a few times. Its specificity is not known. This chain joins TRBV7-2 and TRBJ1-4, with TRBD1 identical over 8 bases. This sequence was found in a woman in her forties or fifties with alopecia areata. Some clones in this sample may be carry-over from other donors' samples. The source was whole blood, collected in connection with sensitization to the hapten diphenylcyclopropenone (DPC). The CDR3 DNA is TGTGCCAGCAGCTCAGGGCAGGGGGCTGCGAAAAAACTGTTTTTT. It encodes CASSSGQGAAKKLFF.